This T cell receptor (beta chain) was observed in a study of blood T cell repertoires in COVID-19. Study as a whole: PBMCs, B-cell-depleted T cells, or T cells were the source of the cDNA or gDNA that made up the material.

The germline V gene encodes CDR1 SGHNT and CDR2 YYREEE (reference sequence). Trimming at V came to 4 bases and at J to 5 bases, leaving 7 bases not matched to a gene. The CDR3 sequence is 15 residues long. Participant ages covered roughly 18 to 89 years across about 25 US areas. Each participant's cohort was designated according to participant-reported clinical history. Method: immunoSEQ multiplex PCR; TCRdb's copy keeps in-frame clones and lacks some. This table holds fewer than 350,000 clones, about nine tenths found once. The material sequenced was PBMCs or T cells enriched from blood (not recorded which). This TCR came from a man in his sixties who had recovered from COVID-19. This sequence joins TRBV5-4 and TRBJ2-7; 12 nucleotides agree with TRBD1. The CDR3: CASSPPGQGAHEQYF. CDR3 DNA sequence: TGTGCCAGCAGCCCTCCGGGACAGGGGGCCCACGAGCAGTACTTC.